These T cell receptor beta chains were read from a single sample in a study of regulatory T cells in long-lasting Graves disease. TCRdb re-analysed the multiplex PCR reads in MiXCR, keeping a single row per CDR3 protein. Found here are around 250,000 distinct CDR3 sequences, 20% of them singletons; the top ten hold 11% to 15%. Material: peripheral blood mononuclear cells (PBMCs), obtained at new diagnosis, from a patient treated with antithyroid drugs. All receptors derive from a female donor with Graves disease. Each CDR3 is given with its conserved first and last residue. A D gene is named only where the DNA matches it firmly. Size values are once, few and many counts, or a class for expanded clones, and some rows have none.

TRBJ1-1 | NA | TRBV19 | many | CASSTLGGNTEAFF | TGTGCCAGTAGTACCCTAGGGGGGAATACTGAAGCTTTCTTT
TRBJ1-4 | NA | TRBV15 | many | CATSRDRGQLGEKLFF | TGTGCCACCAGCAGAGATCGGGGCCAGCTGGGTGAAAAACTGTTTTTT
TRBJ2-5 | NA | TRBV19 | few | CASSIDTGQETQYF | TGTGCCAGTAGTATAGATACTGGCCAAGAGACCCAGTACTTC
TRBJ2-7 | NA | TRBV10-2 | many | CASNRDPAYEQYF | TGCGCCAGCAACCGGGACCCTGCCTACGAGCAGTACTTC
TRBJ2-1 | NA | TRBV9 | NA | CASSVVVTSGDEQFF | TGTGCCAGCAGCGTAGTAGTTACTAGTGGGGATGAGCAGTTCTTC
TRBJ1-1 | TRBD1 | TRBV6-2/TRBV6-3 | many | CASRETGSAEAFF | TGTGCCAGCAGGGAGACAGGGTCAGCGGAAGCTTTCTTT
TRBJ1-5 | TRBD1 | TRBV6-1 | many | CASKAGTGGWQPQHF | TGTGCCAGCAAAGCCGGGACAGGGGGCTGGCAGCCCCAGCATTTT
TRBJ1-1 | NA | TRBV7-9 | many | CASSLPLAGSAFF | TGTGCCAGCAGCTTACCCTTAGCAGGTTCAGCTTTCTTT
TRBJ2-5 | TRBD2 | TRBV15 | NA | CATRAGGPKETQYF | TGTGCCACCAGGGCGGGGGGGCCAAAAGAGACCCAGTACTTC
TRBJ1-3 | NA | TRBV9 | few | CASSTTDRIGTIYF | TGTGCCAGCAGCACTACCGACCGCATCGGCACCATATATTTT
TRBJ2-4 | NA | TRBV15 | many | CATSRAAGRAKNIQYF | TGTGCCACCAGCAGAGCGGCAGGGCGCGCCAAAAACATTCAGTACTTC
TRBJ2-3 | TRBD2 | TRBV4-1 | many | CASSRREQDTQYF | TGCGCCAGCAGCCGGCGGGAGCAGGATACGCAGTATTTT
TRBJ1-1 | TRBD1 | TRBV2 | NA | CASTEIQGRLAFF | TGTGCCAGCACCGAAATACAGGGGCGGTTGGCTTTCTTT
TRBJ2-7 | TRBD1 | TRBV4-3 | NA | CASSNTGTGSYEQYF | TGCGCCAGCAGCAACACTGGGACAGGATCCTACGAGCAGTACTTC
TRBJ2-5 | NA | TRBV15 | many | CATSRDGVREETQYF | TGTGCCACCAGCAGAGATGGAGTGCGGGAAGAGACCCAGTACTTC
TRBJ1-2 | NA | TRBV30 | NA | CAWSVQSWGYTF | TGTGCCTGGAGTGTACAGTCGTGGGGCTACACCTTC
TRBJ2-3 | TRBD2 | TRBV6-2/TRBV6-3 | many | CASSTGTNTDTQYF | TGTGCCAGCAGCACCGGGACTAACACAGATACGCAGTATTTT
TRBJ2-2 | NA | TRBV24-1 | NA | CATGGMGTGELLF | TGTGCCACCGGGGGGATGGGCACCGGGGAGCTGCTTTTT
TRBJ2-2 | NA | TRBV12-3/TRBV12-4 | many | CASSLSPGELFF | TGTGCCAGCAGTTTAAGTCCCGGGGAGCTGTTTTTT
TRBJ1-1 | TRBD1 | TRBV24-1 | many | CATQLQGDTEAFF | TGTGCCACCCAATTGCAGGGGGACACTGAAGCTTTCTTT
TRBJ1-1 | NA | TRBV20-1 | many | CSARDSKVPGMNTEAFF | TGCAGTGCTAGAGATTCGAAGGTACCGGGAATGAACACTGAAGCTTTCTTT
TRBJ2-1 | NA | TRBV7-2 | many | CASSSRSGAGEQFF | TGTGCCAGCAGCTCCCGATCAGGGGCCGGGGAGCAGTTCTTC
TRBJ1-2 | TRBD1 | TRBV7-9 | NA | CASSDRGRGYTF | TGTGCCAGCAGTGACAGGGGTCGCGGCTACACCTTC
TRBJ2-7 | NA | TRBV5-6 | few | CASTSYDRFSYEQYF | TGTGCCAGCACCTCATATGACAGGTTCTCCTACGAGCAGTACTTC
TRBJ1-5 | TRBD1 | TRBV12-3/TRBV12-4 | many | CASSPGTGGGGSNQPQHF | TGTGCCAGCAGTCCCGGGACAGGGGGCGGCGGTAGCAATCAGCCCCAGCATTTT
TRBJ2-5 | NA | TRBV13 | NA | CASSRVGGKETQYF | TGTGCCAGCAGCCGCGTGGGGGGCAAAGAGACCCAGTACTTC
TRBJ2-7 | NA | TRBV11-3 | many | CASSFELNYEQYF | TGTGCCAGCAGCTTCGAGCTGAACTACGAGCAGTACTTC
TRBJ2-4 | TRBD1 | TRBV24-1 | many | CATSDQDRDRDIQYF | TGTGCCACCAGTGACCAGGACAGGGACAGAGACATTCAGTACTTC
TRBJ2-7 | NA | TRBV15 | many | CATSLDPSNEQYF | TGTGCCACCAGCCTTGACCCTTCGAATGAGCAGTACTTC
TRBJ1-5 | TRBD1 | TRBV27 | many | CASSATGQGAGQPQHF | TGTGCCAGCAGCGCAACTGGACAGGGGGCCGGTCAGCCCCAGCATTTT
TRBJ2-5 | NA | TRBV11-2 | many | CASSRLLAEETQYF | TGTGCCAGCAGCCGCCTTCTTGCTGAAGAGACCCAGTACTTC
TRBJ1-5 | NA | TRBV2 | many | CASSGRTDNQPQHF | TGTGCCAGCAGTGGGAGGACAGATAATCAGCCCCAGCATTTT
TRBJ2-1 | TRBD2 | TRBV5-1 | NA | CASSLAKTSLQTDEQFF | TGTGCCAGCAGCTTAGCCAAGACTAGCTTACAGACCGATGAGCAGTTCTTC
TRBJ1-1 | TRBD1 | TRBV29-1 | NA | CSVRTGEGTEAFF | TGCAGCGTTCGGACAGGGGAAGGCACTGAAGCTTTCTTT
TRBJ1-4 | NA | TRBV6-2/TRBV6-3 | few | CASSYPQSQGREKLFF | TGTGCCAGCAGTTACCCCCAAAGCCAGGGGCGTGAAAAACTGTTTTTT
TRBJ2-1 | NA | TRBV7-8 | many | CASSLAFGGGYNEQFF | TGTGCCAGCAGCTTAGCTTTCGGGGGCGGCTACAATGAGCAGTTCTTC
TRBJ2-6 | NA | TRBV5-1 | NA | CASSLSLAAGANVLTF | TGCGCCAGCAGCTTGAGTCTTGCGGCTGGGGCCAACGTCCTGACTTTC
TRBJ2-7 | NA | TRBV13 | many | CASSLEAEQYF | TGTGCCAGCAGCTTAGAAGCCGAGCAGTACTTC
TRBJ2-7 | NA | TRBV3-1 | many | CASSQTERGYEQYF | TGTGCCAGCAGCCAAACAGAACGGGGCTACGAGCAGTACTTC
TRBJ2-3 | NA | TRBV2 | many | CASTRDLGTDTQYF | TGTGCCAGCACGAGGGACCTCGGCACAGATACGCAGTATTTT
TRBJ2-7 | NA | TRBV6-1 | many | CASSDNFIPRTREQYF | TGTGCCAGCAGCGACAATTTTATCCCAAGGACCCGCGAGCAGTACTTC
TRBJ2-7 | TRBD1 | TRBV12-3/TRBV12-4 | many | CASRGTGFVEQYF | TGTGCCAGCAGAGGGACAGGGTTTGTCGAGCAGTACTTC
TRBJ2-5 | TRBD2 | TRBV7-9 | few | CASSLRTSGKETQYF | TGTGCCAGCAGCTTAAGAACTAGCGGGAAAGAGACCCAGTACTTC
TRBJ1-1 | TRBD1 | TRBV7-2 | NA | CASSLQGARSTEAFF | TGTGCCAGCAGCTTACAGGGGGCGCGAAGCACTGAAGCTTTCTTT
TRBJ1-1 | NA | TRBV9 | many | CASSVLGGDTEAFF | TGTGCCAGCAGCGTACTGGGGGGGGACACTGAAGCTTTCTTT
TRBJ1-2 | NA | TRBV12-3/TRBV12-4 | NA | CASTGVTTGSYGYTF | TGTGCCAGCACCGGCGTAACGACAGGAAGCTATGGCTACACCTTC
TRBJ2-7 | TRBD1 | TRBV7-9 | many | CASSAYPGTVYEQYF | TGTGCCAGCAGTGCTTATCCCGGGACAGTCTACGAGCAGTACTTC
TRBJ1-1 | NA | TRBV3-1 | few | CASSQVQGDEAFF | TGTGCCAGCAGCCAAGTACAGGGTGATGAAGCTTTCTTT
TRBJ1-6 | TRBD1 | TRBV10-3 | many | CAISGQGVPSPLHF | TGTGCCATCAGCGGACAGGGAGTACCATCACCCCTCCACTTT
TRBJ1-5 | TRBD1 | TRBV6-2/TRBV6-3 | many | CASGSRFRGRPNQPQHF | TGTGCCAGCGGCAGCAGATTCAGGGGGCGACCCAATCAGCCCCAGCATTTT
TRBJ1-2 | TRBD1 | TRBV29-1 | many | CSVAGGDLGNGYTF | TGCAGCGTTGCAGGGGGGGATTTAGGAAATGGCTACACCTTC
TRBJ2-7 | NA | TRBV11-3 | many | CASTSGLSYEQYF | TGTGCCAGCACCAGCGGGTTATCCTACGAGCAGTACTTC
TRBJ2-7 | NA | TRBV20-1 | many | CSVWEGGSSYEQYF | TGCAGTGTATGGGAAGGGGGTTCTTCTTACGAGCAGTACTTC
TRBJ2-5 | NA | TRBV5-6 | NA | CASSYGSLATQETQYF | TGTGCCAGCAGCTACGGGAGTCTAGCGACCCAAGAGACCCAGTACTTC
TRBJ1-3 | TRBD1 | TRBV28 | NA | CASSPPIQGAGNTIYF | TGTGCCAGCAGTCCGCCGATACAGGGGGCTGGAAACACCATATATTTT
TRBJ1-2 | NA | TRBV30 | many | CAWSAPRRGVDGYTF | TGTGCCTGGAGTGCCCCACGTAGAGGGGTTGACGGCTACACCTTC
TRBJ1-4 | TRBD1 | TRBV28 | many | CASRRDRGNEKLFF | TGTGCCAGCAGGCGGGACAGGGGGAATGAAAAACTGTTTTTT
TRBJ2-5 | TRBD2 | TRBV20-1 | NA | CSARTGGQSGTQYF | TGCAGTGCGCGAACGGGGGGGCAGTCCGGGACCCAGTACTTC